These 20 T cell receptor beta chains came from one sample sequenced in a study of cytomegalovirus exposure and HLA in healthy donors. PCR amplification relied on 60 Vbeta primers (plus 13 Jbeta primers). Measured with immunoSEQ multiplex PCR; TCRdb has only the in-frame clones, and not every one. Among approximately 140,000 clones listed, roughly 80% were seen once. The specimen sequenced was PBMCs. The receptors shown here come from a woman between 40 and 50 years old in good health and CMV-seropositive.

On this clone: Germline and junction disagree at one end, which may indicate a read error. This sequence joins TRBV7-9 and TRBJ1-1, with TRBD1 matching 7 bases. In germline, CDR1 is SEHNR, CDR2 FQNEAQ (reference sequence). CDR3 size: 16 residues. The CDR3 DNA reads TGTTCCAGCAGCTTAACAGGGGCCGGGGATAACACTGAAGCTTTCTTT. Protein sequence: CSSSLTGAGDNTEAFF.

The rearrangement links TRBV4-2 to TRBJ1-5, with D possibly TRBD1 on 6 matching bases. The V end was cut by 4 bases, the J end by 6 bases, with 10 bases between. Germline CDR1 reads LGHNA; CDR2 reads YNFKEQ. This CDR3 is built from 13 residues. The CDR3 sequence: CASSLRGGQPQHF. In DNA, the CDR3 is TGTGCCAGCAGCCTCAGGGGCGGTCAGCCCCAGCATTTT.

This clone was seen just once. The genes are TRBV7-9 and TRBJ2-3, with TRBD2 identical over 12 bases. From germline, CDR1 is SEHNR and CDR2 FQNEAQ (reference sequence). The J segment lost 3 bases and the V segment lost 5 bases, leaving 3 bases of the junction unmatched. The CDR3 extends over 15 amino acids. In DNA, the CDR3 is TGTGCCAGCAGCGCCGGACTAGCGGGGACAGATACGCAGTATTTT. This encodes CASSAGLAGTDTQYF.

The CDR3 coding sequence is TGTGCCAGCAGCGCTCGACAGGGTGAGAAGACCCAGTACTTC. Its translation: CASSARQGEKTQYF. The chain recombines TRBV9 with TRBJ2-5; 7 nucleotides match TRBD1. J lost 6 bases, V lost 3 bases, and 8 bases had no gene match. Germline CDR1 is SGDLS and CDR2 is YYNGEE. This CDR3 is built from 14 residues.

This clone was seen more than once but under ten times. The chain employs TRBV5-6 and TRBJ2-7; 8 bases line up with TRBD1. The V and J ends lost 3 bases and 1 base, in that order; junction bases with no gene match: 12. CDR1 and CDR2 (germline): SGHDT, YYEEEE. The length of the CDR3 is 17 residues. CDR3 region: CASSSLDRGYRSYEQYF. In DNA, the CDR3 is TGTGCCAGCAGCTCACTCGACAGGGGCTACAGGTCCTACGAGCAGTACTTC.

V and J are TRBV6-5 and TRBJ2-1; tentatively, D is TRBD2 (6 bases). The V end lost 4 bases, the J end lost 7 bases, and 17 bases lay between the germline ends. Germline loops: CDR1 MNHEY, CDR2 SVGAGI. The CDR3 is 15 amino acids. CDR3 in amino acids: CASSSLSGSLNEQFF. CDR3 nucleotides: TGTGCCAGCAGTTCCCTATCCGGGAGCTTAAATGAGCAGTTCTTC.

V is TRBV5-1 and J is TRBJ2-7; 7 bases fit TRBD2. The germline V gene encodes CDR1 SGHRS and CDR2 YFSETQ. With V trimmed by 4 bases and J by 3 bases, 10 bases remained unmatched. The CDR3 totals 15 residues. The CDR3 sequence: CASSTGDASGYEQYF. CDR3 nucleotides: TGCGCCAGCAGCACCGGGGATGCTAGCGGCTACGAGCAGTACTTC.

The chain combines TRBV10-3 with TRBJ1-1; weak D call: TRBD1 (5 bases). Deletions cut 6 bases from V and 2 bases from J, with 7 bases between. Germline CDR1 is ENHRY and CDR2 is SYGVKD. This CDR3 has 12 amino acids. The CDR3 coding sequence is TGTGCCATCAGCCAGGGTAACACTGAAGCTTTCTTT. Its translation: CAISQGNTEAFF.

V and J are TRBV25-1 and TRBJ2-5; no definite D call. The CDR3 covers 15 residues. V dropped 3 bases and J dropped 1 base, with 12 bases sitting between them. In germline, CDR1 is MGHDK, CDR2 SYGVNS. The CDR3 sequence: CASSEGPLSQETQYF. In DNA, the CDR3 is TGTGCCAGCAGTGAGGGCCCGCTGTCCCAAGAGACCCAGTACTTC.

The chain links TRBV30 to TRBJ1-1; no clear D gene. Germline V gene lookup returns CDR1 GTSNPN and CDR2 SVGIG (reference sequence). The V end was cut by 3 bases, the J end by 2 bases, with 16 bases between. CDR3 length: 15 residues. CDR3 in amino acids: CAWSLGGLLNTEAFF. In DNA form, the CDR3 reads TGTGCCTGGAGCCTGGGAGGGCTACTAAACACTGAAGCTTTCTTT.

The chain carries TRBV5-4 and TRBJ2-5; 8 bases align to TRBD1. The CDR3 sequence is 14 residues long. V was clipped by 4 bases and J by 5 bases; unmatched bases: 7. Germline CDR1 SGHNT, CDR2 YYREEE (reference sequence). The CDR3 nucleotides are TGTGCCAGCAGCGTGACAGGGGCGGAGGAGACCCAGTACTTC. Amino acids: CASSVTGAEETQYF.

The rearrangement joins TRBV5-4 to TRBJ2-7; D perhaps matches TRBD1 (6 bases). CDR3 length: 13 amino acids. Between the trimmed V and J ends, which lost 4 bases and 2 bases, there was a span of 10 bases. Per the germline V gene, CDR1 is SGHNT and CDR2 is YYREEE (reference sequence). The CDR3 coding sequence is TGTGCCAGCAGCCTCAGGGGAGCCTACGAGCAGTACTTC. This encodes CASSLRGAYEQYF.

The V gene is TRBV7-3, the J gene TRBJ2-1, with 7 bases lining up with TRBD2. The CDR3 runs 15 residues. The germline CDR1 and CDR2 sequences are SGHTA and FQGTGA. Trimming removed 5 bases from V and 9 bases from J; junction bases left unmatched: 13. CDR3 loop: CASSQMGGGDGEQFF. In DNA form, the CDR3 reads TGTGCCAGCAGCCAGATGGGCGGGGGTGATGGTGAGCAGTTCTTC.

This clone appeared a few times. The DNA for the CDR3 is TGTGCCAGCAGTGAAGGGACAGCAAATCAGCCCCAGCATTTT. As protein: CASSEGTANQPQHF. The chain has TRBV2 and TRBJ1-5; D perhaps matches TRBD1 (6 bases). This CDR3 spans 14 amino acids. V shed 1 base and J shed 4 bases, with 8 bases lying between them. Germline CDR1 is SNHLY and CDR2 is FYNNEI.

The genes are TRBV5-1 and TRBJ2-3; the match to TRBD2 covers 11 bases. The CDR3 is 16 amino acids. Germline-derived CDR1 and CDR2 are SGHRS and YFSETQ. The J segment lost 2 bases and the V segment lost 6 bases, leaving 8 bases of the junction unmatched. CDR3 DNA: TGCGCCAGCACCCGCGGGACTAGCGGAATCACAGATACGCAGTATTTT. Its protein product is CASTRGTSGITDTQYF.

The V gene is TRBV5-5, the J gene TRBJ2-2; TRBD2 matches 16 bases. Trimming took 4 bases from V and 5 from J; bases not matched to a gene: 5. The CDR3 consists of 17 residues. Germline values: CDR1 SGHKS, CDR2 YYEKEE (reference sequence). This CDR3 is CASSQGLAGGWTGELFF. CDR3 nucleotides: TGTGCCAGCAGCCAGGGACTAGCGGGGGGGTGGACCGGGGAGCTGTTTTTT.

The chain recombines TRBV2 with TRBJ1-1; 8 bases agree with TRBD1. V dropped 4 bases and J dropped 4; count of bases not matched to a gene: 5. The CDR3 has 14 amino acids. Germline-derived CDR1 and CDR2 are SNHLY and FYNNEI. This CDR3 is CASSALQGGTEAFF. CDR3 nucleotide sequence: TGTGCCAGCAGTGCCCTACAGGGGGGCACTGAAGCTTTCTTT.

This sequence joins TRBV27 and TRBJ1-1; unclear D gene. CDR1 MNHEY and CDR2 SMNVEV come from the germline V gene (reference sequence). The CDR3 is made up of 13 amino acids. Trimming shortened V by 8 bases and J by 2 bases, and 12 bases separated the two germline ends. CDR3: CASGLTINTEAFF. The CDR3 nucleotides read TGTGCCAGCGGTCTGACAATTAACACTGAAGCTTTCTTT.

This rearrangement joins TRBV5-1 to TRBJ2-5; 7 bases fit TRBD1. This CDR3 region has 14 residues. Germline lookup yields CDR1 SGHRS and CDR2 YFSETQ. J lost 5 bases, V lost 2 bases, and 6 bases had no gene match. CDR3 sequence reads: CASSFPQGTETQYF. The CDR3 DNA sequence: TGCGCCAGCAGCTTCCCACAGGGGACCGAGACCCAGTACTTC.

This clone occurred once. The genes are TRBV9 and TRBJ1-1; no firm D call. Trimming removed 4 bases from V and 2 bases from J, with 24 bases in between. The germline V gene encodes CDR1 SGDLS and CDR2 YYNGEE. This CDR3 has 18 amino acids. This CDR3 is CASSPNRGGGSANTEAFF. CDR3 nucleotides: TGTGCCAGCAGCCCCAACCGGGGAGGTGGATCGGCAAACACTGAAGCTTTCTTT. The entire variable domain, with the rest obtained from reference TRBV9 and TRBJ1-1, is as follows: DSGVTQTPKHLITATGQRVTLRCSPRSGDLSVYWYQQSLDQGLQFLIQYYNGEERAKGNILERFSAQQFPDLHSELNLSSLELGDSALYFCASSPNRGGGSANTEAFFGQGTRLTVV.